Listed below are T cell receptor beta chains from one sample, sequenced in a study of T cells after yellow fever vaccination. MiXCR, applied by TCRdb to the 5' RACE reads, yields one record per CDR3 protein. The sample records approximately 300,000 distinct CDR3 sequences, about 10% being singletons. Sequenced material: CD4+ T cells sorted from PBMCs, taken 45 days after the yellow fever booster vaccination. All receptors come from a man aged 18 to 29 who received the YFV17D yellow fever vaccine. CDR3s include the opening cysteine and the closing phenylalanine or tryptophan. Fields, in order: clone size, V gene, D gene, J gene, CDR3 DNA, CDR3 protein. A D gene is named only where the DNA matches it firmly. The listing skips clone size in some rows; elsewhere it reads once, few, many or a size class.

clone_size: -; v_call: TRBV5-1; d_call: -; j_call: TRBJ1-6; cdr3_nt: TGCGCCAGCAGCTCAGGAGATAGCTCCTATAATTCACCCCTCCACTTT; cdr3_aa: CASSSGDSSYNSPLHF
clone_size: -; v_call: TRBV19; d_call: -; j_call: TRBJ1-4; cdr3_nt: TGTGCCAGTAGCGCAGGGGCAACTAATGAAAAACTGTTTTTT; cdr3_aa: CASSAGATNEKLFF
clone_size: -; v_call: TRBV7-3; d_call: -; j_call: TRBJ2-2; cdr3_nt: TGTGCCAGCCAAGCATCCGGGTCGAACACCGGGGAGCTGTTTTTT; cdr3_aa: CASQASGSNTGELFF
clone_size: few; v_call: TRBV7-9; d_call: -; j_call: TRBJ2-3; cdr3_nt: TGTGCCAGCAGTTTTTCGCCTGGGGCTGATACGCAGTATTTT; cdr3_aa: CASSFSPGADTQYF
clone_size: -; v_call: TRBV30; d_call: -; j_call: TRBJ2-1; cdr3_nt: TGTGCCTGGAGTGTTCTGGCGGAGGCGTTATTC; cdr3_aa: CAWSVLAEALF
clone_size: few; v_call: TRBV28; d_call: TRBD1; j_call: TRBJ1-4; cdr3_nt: TGTGCCAGCAGTCCGGGGGACAGGGGTGAAAAACTGTTTTTT; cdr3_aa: CASSPGDRGEKLFF
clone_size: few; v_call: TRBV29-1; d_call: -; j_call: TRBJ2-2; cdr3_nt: TGCAGCGCAGCAGGGGAAACGAACACCGGGGAGCTGTTTTTT; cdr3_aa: CSAAGETNTGELFF
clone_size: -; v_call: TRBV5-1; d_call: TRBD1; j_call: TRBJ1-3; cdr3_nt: TGCGCCAGCAGCCGGGGGGGGCCGGGACAGTCTGGAAACACCATATATTTT; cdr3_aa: CASSRGGPGQSGNTIYF
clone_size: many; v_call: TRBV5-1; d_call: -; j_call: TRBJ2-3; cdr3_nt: TGTGCCAGCAGTCTGCAGGGTTCAGATACGCAGTATTTT; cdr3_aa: CASSLQGSDTQYF
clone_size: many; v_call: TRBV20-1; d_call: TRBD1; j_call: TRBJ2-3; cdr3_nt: TGCAGTGCTAGGACAGGGGTAGCAGATACGCAGTATTTT; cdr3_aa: CSARTGVADTQYF
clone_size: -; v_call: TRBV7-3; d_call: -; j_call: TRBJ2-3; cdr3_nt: TGTGCCAGCAGCTTAGGGGCAGGTACGCAGTATTTT; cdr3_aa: CASSLGAGTQYF
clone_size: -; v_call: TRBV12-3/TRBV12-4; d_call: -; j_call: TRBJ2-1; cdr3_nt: TGTGCCAGCCGGTCTCGGACAGATGGTAATGAGCAGTTCTTC; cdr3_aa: CASRSRTDGNEQFF
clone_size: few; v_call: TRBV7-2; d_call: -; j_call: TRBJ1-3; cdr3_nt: TGTGCCAGCACAGATTCAGGGGTCGCTGGAAACACCATATATTTT; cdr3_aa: CASTDSGVAGNTIYF
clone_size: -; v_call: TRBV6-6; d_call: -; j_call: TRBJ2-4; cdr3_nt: TGTGCCAGCAGGGAGCAGGGGAACATTCAGTACTTC; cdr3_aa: CASREQGNIQYF
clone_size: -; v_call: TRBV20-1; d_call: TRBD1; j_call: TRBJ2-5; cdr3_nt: TGCAGTGCTAGAGATGACAGGGGGTTGGAGACCCAGTACTTC; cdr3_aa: CSARDDRGLETQYF
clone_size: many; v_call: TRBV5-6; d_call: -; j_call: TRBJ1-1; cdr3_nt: TGTGCCAGCTACCTAGGGCCTCACACTGAAGCTTTCTTT; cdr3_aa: CASYLGPHTEAFF
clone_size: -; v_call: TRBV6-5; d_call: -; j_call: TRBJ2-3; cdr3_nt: TGTGCCAGCAGTTACGGTGGGGCGGATACGCAGTATTTT; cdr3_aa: CASSYGGADTQYF
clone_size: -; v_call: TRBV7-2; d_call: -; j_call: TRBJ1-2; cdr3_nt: TGTGCCAGCAGCCCCTGGACGGTGAACTATGGCTACACCTTC; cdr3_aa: CASSPWTVNYGYTF
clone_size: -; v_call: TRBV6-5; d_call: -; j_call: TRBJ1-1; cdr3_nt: TGTGCCAGCAGAAACGTAGGTGAAGGAATAGCTTTCTTT; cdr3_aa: CASRNVGEGIAFF
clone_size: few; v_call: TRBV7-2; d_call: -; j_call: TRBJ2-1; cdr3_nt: TGTGCCAGCAGCTTAGGGACAGTCTCCTACAATGAGCAGTTCTTC; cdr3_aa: CASSLGTVSYNEQFF
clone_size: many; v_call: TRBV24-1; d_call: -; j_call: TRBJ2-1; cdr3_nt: TGTGCCACCAGTGACGGCAGCTACTCCTACAATGAGCAGTTCTTC; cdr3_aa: CATSDGSYSYNEQFF
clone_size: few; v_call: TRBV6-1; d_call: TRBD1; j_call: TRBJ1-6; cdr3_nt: TGTGCCAGCAGTTCACATGGACTCGACAGGGAACTTTTTAATTCACCCCTCCACTTT; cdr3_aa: CASSSHGLDRELFNSPLHF
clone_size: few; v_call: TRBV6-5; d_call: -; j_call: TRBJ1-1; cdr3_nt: TGTGCCAGCAGTTACTGGGGGCGAGGCACTGAAGCTTTCTTT; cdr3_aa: CASSYWGRGTEAFF
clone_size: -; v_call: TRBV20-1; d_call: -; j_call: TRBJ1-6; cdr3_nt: TGCAGTGCCAGACGCGAAGTGTACAGTTCACCCCTCCACTTT; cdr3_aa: CSARREVYSSPLHF
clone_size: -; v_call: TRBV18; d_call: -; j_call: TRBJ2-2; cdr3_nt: TGTGCCAGCTCGTCTACAGGTTCCGGGGAGCTGTTTTTT; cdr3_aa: CASSSTGSGELFF
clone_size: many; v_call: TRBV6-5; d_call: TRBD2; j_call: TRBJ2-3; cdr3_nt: TGTGCCAGCAGCCGGACCCTAGCGGGGGGCGCAGATACGCAGTATTTT; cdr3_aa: CASSRTLAGGADTQYF
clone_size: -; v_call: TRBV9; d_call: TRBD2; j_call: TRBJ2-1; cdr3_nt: TGTGCCAGCAGCGTAATGGTAGTAGCGGGGAGCTCCTACAATGAGCAGTTCTTC; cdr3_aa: CASSVMVVAGSSYNEQFF
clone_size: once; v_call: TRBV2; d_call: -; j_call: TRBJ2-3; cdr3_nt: TGTGCCAGCAGTGCAACAGGGCTCCGAGATACGCAGTATTTT; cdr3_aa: CASSATGLRDTQYF
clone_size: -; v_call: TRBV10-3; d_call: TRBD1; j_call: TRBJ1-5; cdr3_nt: TGTGCCATCAGTGAGTCCCTTGACAGGGGGGATCAGCCCCAGCATTTT; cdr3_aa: CAISESLDRGDQPQHF
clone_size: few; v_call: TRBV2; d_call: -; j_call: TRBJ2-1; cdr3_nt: TGTGCCAGCAGTGAAGGAAAACCGAGCTCCTACAATGAGCAGTTCTTC; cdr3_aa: CASSEGKPSSYNEQFF
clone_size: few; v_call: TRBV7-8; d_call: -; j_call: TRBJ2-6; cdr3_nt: TGTGCCAGCAGCCAGGATAGTCGAGGAGCCGGGGCCAACGTCCTGACTTTC; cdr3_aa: CASSQDSRGAGANVLTF
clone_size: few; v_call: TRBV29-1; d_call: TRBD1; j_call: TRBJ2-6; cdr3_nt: TGCAGCGTGGACTCCGGGACAGGGGGCGCCGGGGCCAACGTCCTGACTTTC; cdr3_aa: CSVDSGTGGAGANVLTF
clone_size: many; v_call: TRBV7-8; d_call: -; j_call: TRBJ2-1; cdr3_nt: TGTGCCAGCAGCTTACGGTCACTCACAAATGAGCAGTTCTTC; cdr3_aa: CASSLRSLTNEQFF
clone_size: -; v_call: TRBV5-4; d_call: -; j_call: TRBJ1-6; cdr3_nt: TGTGCCAGCAGCTCCAGTACCTGGGAACCCCTCCACTTT; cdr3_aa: CASSSSTWEPLHF
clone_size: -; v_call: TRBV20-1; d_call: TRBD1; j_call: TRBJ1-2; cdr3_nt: TGCAGTGCTAGAGAGCCCAGCGAGACAGGGTACTATGGCTACACCTTC; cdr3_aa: CSAREPSETGYYGYTF
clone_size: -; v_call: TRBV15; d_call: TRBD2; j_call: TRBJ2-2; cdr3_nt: TGTGCCACCAGCAGTCGTAGCGGGGGGGCTCTTGGGGAGCTGTTTTTT; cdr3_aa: CATSSRSGGALGELFF
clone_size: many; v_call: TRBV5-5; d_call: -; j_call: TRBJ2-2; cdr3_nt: TGTGCCAGCAGCTTATGGGGTGGGGAGCTGTTTTTT; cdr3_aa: CASSLWGGELFF